One and the same sample provided the 23 T cell receptor beta chains below, sequenced in a study of blood T cell repertoires in COVID-19. Assay used: immunoSEQ multiplex PCR; TCRdb lists only in-frame clones, some missing. The sample carries about 350,000 clones, more than 70% recorded once. The source material was PBMCs or T cells enriched from blood (not recorded which). The receptors were gathered from a woman in her twenties or thirties who had been exposed to COVID-19.

J is TRBJ1-1 and V is TRBV7-2, with 7 bases fitting TRBD1. V shed 5 bases and J 1 base; nucleotides not matched to a gene: 4. Germline lookup yields CDR1 SGHTA and CDR2 FQGNSA. The CDR3 runs 14 residues. In nucleotides, the CDR3 is TGTGCCAGCAGCCCGTACAGGGGGAACACTGAAGCTTTCTTT. Translation gives CASSPYRGNTEAFF.

This chain links TRBV11-2 with TRBJ1-1; 8 nucleotides agree with TRBD1. The V gene end was trimmed by 4 bases and the J gene end by 11 bases; junction bases not matched to a gene: 6. CDR1 and CDR2 (germline): SGHAT, FQNNGV. This CDR3 contains 12 residues. CDR3 sequence: CASSSDRALAFF. The CDR3 DNA is TGTGCCAGCAGCTCGGACAGGGCCCTGGCTTTCTTT.

The gene calls are TRBV5-1 and TRBJ2-1; TRBD2 is a possible D gene (5 bases). V lost 5 bases and J 3 bases, leaving 6 bases between the germline ends. CDR3 length equals 12 residues. Germline V gene lookup returns CDR1 SGHRS and CDR2 YFSETQ. CDR3 region: CASREGYNEQFF. DNA of the CDR3: TGCGCCAGCAGAGAGGGCTACAATGAGCAGTTCTTC.

The rearrangement links TRBV27 to TRBJ2-6; D ambiguous. The CDR3 is 16 amino acids. Germline assignment: CDR1 MNHEY and CDR2 SMNVEV (reference sequence). V lost 8 bases, J lost 0 bases, and 14 bases lay in between. DNA of the CDR3: TGTGCCAGCGCTCACGACACGTACTCTGGGGCCAACGTCCTGACTTTC. Translating it yields CASAHDTYSGANVLTF.

A single count supports this clone. The rearrangement links TRBV7-2 to TRBJ2-7, with TRBD2 matching over 12 bases. Trimming at V came to 5 bases and at J to 5 bases, leaving 7 bases not matched to a gene. The length of the CDR3 is 15 residues. Germline loops: CDR1 SGHTA, CDR2 FQGNSA. The CDR3 protein is CASSPRLAGVNEQYF. Here the CDR3 DNA reads TGTGCCAGCAGCCCCCGACTAGCGGGAGTGAACGAGCAGTACTTC.

J is TRBJ1-1 and V is TRBV5-4, with no clear D. V was clipped by 0 bases and J by 8 bases, with 11 bases between them. This CDR3 comprises 13 residues. Germline values: CDR1 SGHNT, CDR2 YYREEE (reference sequence). The CDR3 coding sequence is TGTGCCAGCAGCTTGGGGAGAACTACGGAAGCTTTCTTT. This encodes CASSLGRTTEAFF. Combining the CDR3 with reference TRBV5-4 and TRBJ1-1 gives the whole variable domain ETGVTQSPTHLIKTRGQQVTLRCSSQSGHNTVSWYQQALGQGPQFIFQYYREEENGRGNFPPRFSGLQFPNYSSELNVNALELDDSALYLCASSLGRTTEAFFGQGTRLTVV.

This chain uses TRBV11-3 with TRBJ2-3; the match to TRBD1 covers 11 bases. Germline V lookup: CDR1 SGHNT, CDR2 YENEEA. This CDR3 comprises 18 residues. V trimming: 4 bases; J trimming: 1 base; junction bases outside the gene matches: 10. CDR3 amino acids: CASSSLWTGGDGTDTQYF. The DNA for the CDR3 is TGTGCCAGCAGCTCTCTCTGGACAGGGGGCGATGGCACAGATACGCAGTATTTT.

The chain joins TRBV9 to TRBJ2-5, with no clear D. From germline, CDR1 is SGDLS and CDR2 YYNGEE. The CDR3 consists of 14 residues. Deletions cut 0 bases from V and 5 bases from J, with 11 bases between. Here the CDR3 DNA reads TGTGCCAGCAGCGTAGGTTTTGCGTCGGAGACCCAGTACTTC. Translated, it gives CASSVGFASETQYF.

The CDR3 region is CAIRPGQGTNEQYF. CDR3 nucleotides: TGTGCCATCAGGCCGGGACAGGGGACTAACGAGCAGTACTTC. This sequence joins TRBV10-3 and TRBJ2-7, with 10 bases lining up with TRBD1. V was pared by 6 bases and J by 5 bases, with 7 bases of the junction left unmatched. CDR1 and CDR2 from the germline V gene are ENHRY and SYGVKD. The CDR3 has 14 amino acids.

This chain links TRBV5-4 with TRBJ2-2; no reliable D call. V gave up 0 bases and J gave up 6 bases, with 9 bases separating them. The CDR3 is made up of 14 amino acids. From germline, CDR1 is SGHNT and CDR2 YYREEE (reference sequence). CDR3 sequence (DNA): TGTGCCAGCAGCTTGGACGGCCGGGCCGGGGAGCTGTTTTTT. It yields the protein CASSLDGRAGELFF.

V and J are TRBV14 and TRBJ2-7; 9 bases map to TRBD1. CDR3 length: 13 amino acids. Germline values: CDR1 SGHDN, CDR2 FVKESK. The V gene end was trimmed by 1 base and the J gene end by 12 bases; junction bases not matched to a gene: 7. CDR3 region: CASSQGRNRGPYF. In DNA form, the CDR3 reads TGTGCCAGCAGCCAAGGTCGTAACAGGGGGCCGTACTTC.

This clone has a single count. The V gene is TRBV15, the J gene TRBJ1-1, with TRBD1 identical over 10 bases. This CDR3 has 14 residues. V lost 0 bases, J lost 11 bases, and 6 bases stayed unmatched. In germline, CDR1 is LNHNV, CDR2 YYDKDF (reference sequence). The CDR3 sequence: CATSRDGTGVRAFF. Written as DNA, the CDR3 is TGTGCCACCAGCAGAGATGGGACAGGGGTTCGGGCTTTCTTT.

This clone turned up a few times. This same CDR3 is encoded by further DNA sequences in the sample. This sequence joins TRBV3-1 (or the pseudogene TRBV3-2) and TRBJ1-6; D gene uncertain. The CDR3 has 12 residues. The V gene lost 1 base and the J gene lost 9 bases, with 4 bases spanning the gap. CDR1 is LGHDT, CDR2 YNNKEL, per germline (reference sequence). In DNA form, the CDR3 reads TGTGCCAGCAGCCAAGTTCGTTCACCCCTCCACTTT. Translating it yields CASSQVRSPLHF.

This rearrangement joins TRBV7-8 to TRBJ1-5; TRBD1 might be the D (5 bases). CDR3 length equals 15 residues. Per germline, CDR1 SGHVS and CDR2 FQNEAQ. Trimming shortened V by 5 bases and J by 1 base, and 12 bases separated the two germline ends. The CDR3 DNA follows: TGTGCCAGCAGCCCAGCCGGGGGGAGCAATCAGCCCCAGCATTTT. Translation: CASSPAGGSNQPQHF.

Turning to this clone: This sample also contains other DNA sequences that code for the same CDR3. This chain joins TRBV6-5 and TRBJ1-5; D unresolved. The germline CDR1 and CDR2 sequences are MNHEY and SVGAGI. Trimming removed 0 bases from V and 6 bases from J, with 6 bases in between. The CDR3 loop spans 13 amino acids. CDR3 DNA sequence: TGTGCCAGCAGTTACTCGAGAGTTCAGCCCCAGCATTTT. Translation gives CASSYSRVQPQHF.

V gene TRBV5-8 combines with J gene TRBJ2-5, with D possibly matching TRBD1 (6 bases). The V gene's germline CDR1 is SGHTS and CDR2 YDEGEE. V lost 0 bases, J lost 1 base, and 13 bases lay in between. The CDR3 consists of 16 residues. The DNA of the CDR3 is TGTGCCAGCAGCTTGGGCCCCGGACAGATCCAAGAGACCCAGTACTTC. It yields the protein CASSLGPGQIQETQYF.

This chain joins TRBV19 and TRBJ1-2; TRBD1 matches 12 bases. There are 14 residues in the CDR3. The V segment lost 6 bases and the J segment 7 bases; nucleotides outside the gene matches: 6. In germline, CDR1 is LNHDA, CDR2 SQIVND (reference sequence). The chain's CDR3 is CASRGTGGAGGYTF. The DNA for the CDR3 is TGTGCCAGTAGGGGGACAGGGGGCGCCGGTGGCTACACCTTC.

As for this clone: The junction departs from the called germline gene at one end, perhaps through a read error. The chain uses TRBV7-7 and TRBJ2-6; no definite D call. The length of the CDR3 is 18 residues. Germline CDR1 is SSHAT and CDR2 is FNYEAQ (reference sequence). The CDR3 DNA reads as TGTGCTAGCAGCCCTAGAGTGGCAGCTAGCTCTGGGGCCAACGTCCTGACTTTC. It yields the protein CASSPRVAASSGANVLTF.

The chain combines TRBV28 with TRBJ1-2; 7 nucleotides agree with TRBD1. Looked up from germline, CDR1 is MDHEN and CDR2 is SYDVKM. This CDR3 region has 16 residues. With 4 bases clipped from V and 7 bases from J, the junction kept 15 bases outside the gene matches. The CDR3 coding sequence is TGTGCCAGCAGTTACCAGGGGGGAGAAACGAGGTTTGGCTACACCTTC. This translates into CASSYQGGETRFGYTF.

This chain joins TRBV15 and TRBJ1-1; the D gene is possibly TRBD1 (6 bases). The CDR3 runs to 14 residues. Trimming removed 4 bases from V and 6 bases from J, with 15 bases in between. The germline V gene has CDR1 LNHNV and CDR2 YYDKDF (reference sequence). CDR3 in amino acids: CATSTLLAGAEAFF. DNA of the CDR3: TGTGCCACCAGCACCCTTCTCGCAGGGGCTGAAGCTTTCTTT.

The chain carries TRBV6-5 and TRBJ2-1, with D perhaps matching TRBD2 (6 bases). Per germline, CDR1 MNHEY and CDR2 SVGAGI. The V end lost 6 bases, the J end lost 1 base, and 10 bases lay between the germline ends. The CDR3 contains 14 residues. The CDR3 region is CASRGGLSYNEQFF. CDR3 bases: TGTGCCAGCAGGGGGGGACTTTCCTACAATGAGCAGTTCTTC.

CDR3 in DNA: TGTGCCAGCAGCTTGGGAATCGGGGCAGGGGGATATGGCTACACCTTC. As protein: CASSLGIGAGGYGYTF. This sequence joins TRBV5-4 and TRBJ1-2; 7 bases match TRBD1. Germline assignment: CDR1 SGHNT and CDR2 YYREEE (reference sequence). CDR3 length equals 16 residues. With 0 bases clipped from V and 5 bases from J, the junction kept 10 bases outside the gene matches.

The V and J genes are TRBV28 and TRBJ2-1, with 7 bases lining up with TRBD2. This CDR3 is built from 15 residues. The V and J ends lost 7 bases and 0 bases, in that order; junction bases with no gene match: 6. The germline V gene has CDR1 MDHEN and CDR2 SYDVKM. This CDR3 is CASTPPSGSYNEQFF. DNA for the CDR3: TGTGCCAGCACGCCCCCTAGCGGCTCCTACAATGAGCAGTTCTTC.